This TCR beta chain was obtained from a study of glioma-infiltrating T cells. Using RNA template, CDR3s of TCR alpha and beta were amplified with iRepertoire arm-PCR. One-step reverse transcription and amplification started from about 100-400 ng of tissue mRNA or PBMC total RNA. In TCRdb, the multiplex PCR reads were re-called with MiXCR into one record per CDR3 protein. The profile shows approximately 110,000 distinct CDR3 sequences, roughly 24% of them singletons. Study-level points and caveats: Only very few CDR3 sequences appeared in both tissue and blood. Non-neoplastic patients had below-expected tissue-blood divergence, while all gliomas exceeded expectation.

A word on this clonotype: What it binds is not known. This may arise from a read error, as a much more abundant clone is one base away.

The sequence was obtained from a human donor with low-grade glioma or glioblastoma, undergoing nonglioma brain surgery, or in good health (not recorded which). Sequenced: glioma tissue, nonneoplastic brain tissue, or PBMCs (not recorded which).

In DNA form, the CDR3 reads TGTGCCAGCAGCAGATCCGCCAACCTAAGTTGGGAGCAGTACTTC. Translation: CASSRSANLSWEQYF. The chain has TRBV7-2 and TRBJ2-7; D gene unclear. Germline V lookup: CDR1 SGHTA, CDR2 FQGNSA. The CDR3 has 15 amino acids. The V and J ends lost 5 bases and 7 bases respectively, with 21 bases between them.